Many counts were recorded for the clone carrying this T cell receptor beta chain. Its target is not known. This sample is part of a study of prognosis after radiotherapy for stage I lung cancer. Study-wide background: Between April 2018 and January 2019, patients with stage I non-small cell lung cancer were enrolled. In total, around 13 men and several women took part as patients, aged roughly 53 to 84 with a median of approximately 69 years.

The CDR3 is made up of 11 amino acids. Germline V gene data show CDR1 as DFQATT and CDR2 as SNEGSKA (reference sequence). The V end lost 6 bases, the J end lost 6 bases, and 9 bases lay between the germline ends. Using two-round multiplex PCR, the authors amplified TCR beta CDR3 from genomic DNA. Gene-specific primers for each TRBV and TRBJ gene drove first-round PCR. TCRdb used MiXCR to reprocess the multiplex PCR reads, holding one entry per CDR3 protein. This table has around 28,000 distinct CDR3 sequences, approximately 51% appearing once. Whole-study results and caveats: Reportedly, TRBV and TRBJ gene usage varied with metastasis presence.

The material sequenced was PBMCs, taken before or after stereotactic body radiation therapy (not recorded which). The chain has TRBV20-1 and TRBJ2-1; D tentatively reads TRBD1 or TRBD2 (5 bases each). The TCR sequence derives from a donor at least 50 years old with non-small cell lung cancer. CDR3 sequence: CSAGTANEQFF. In nucleotides, the CDR3 is TGCAGTGCCGGGACGGCCAATGAGCAGTTCTTC.